The clone carrying this T cell receptor beta chain has ten or more counts. These data belong to a study of naive and memory T cell subsets. TCR cDNA received a 3' ligated oligonucleotide that carried a UMI. Adult healthy volunteers gave 2.5 ml peripheral blood for whole-blood RNA. Amplification of ligated cDNA took four PCR rounds with SP2 and nested alpha and beta constant primers. TCRdb called the 5' RACE reads again in MiXCR, with one record for every CDR3 protein. The sample holds tens of thousands of distinct CDR3 sequences, around 8% seen once. This receptor was taken from a female donor in good health.

DNA for the CDR3: TGCAGCGTGACCGGGACAGGATATGGCTACACCTTC. This codes for CSVTGTGYGYTF. The chain links TRBV29-1 to TRBJ1-2, with TRBD1 identical over 8 bases. Germline trimming cut 6 bases from V and 5 bases from J; bases unmatched to any gene: 5. The CDR3 is 12 amino acids. The germline CDR1 and CDR2 sequences are SQVTM and ANQGSEA.